This TCR beta chain was recorded in a study of T cells in Graves' hyperthyroidism and ophthalmopathy. TCR beta CDR3 sequences were amplified from RNA transcripts. HTBI primers were the set used in a first-round RT-PCR of the TCR CDR3. One entry per CDR3 protein results from TCRdb running MiXCR on the multiplex PCR reads. This sample has some 570,000 distinct CDR3 sequences, with approximately 17% found just once. V was cut by 1 base and J by 9 bases, with 16 bases left in between. In germline, CDR1 is DFQATT, CDR2 SNEGSKA (reference sequence). The CDR3 has 14 amino acids. This clonotype has just a few counts.

The V and J genes are TRBV20-1 and TRBJ1-5; D not resolved. Sample: blood. The receptor's source is a woman aged 18-29 years with Graves' ophthalmopathy. The CDR3 DNA reads as TGCAGTGCTAGAGGGGCGGACGTGGTTCGGCCCCAGCATTTT. It yields the protein CSARGADVVRPQHF.